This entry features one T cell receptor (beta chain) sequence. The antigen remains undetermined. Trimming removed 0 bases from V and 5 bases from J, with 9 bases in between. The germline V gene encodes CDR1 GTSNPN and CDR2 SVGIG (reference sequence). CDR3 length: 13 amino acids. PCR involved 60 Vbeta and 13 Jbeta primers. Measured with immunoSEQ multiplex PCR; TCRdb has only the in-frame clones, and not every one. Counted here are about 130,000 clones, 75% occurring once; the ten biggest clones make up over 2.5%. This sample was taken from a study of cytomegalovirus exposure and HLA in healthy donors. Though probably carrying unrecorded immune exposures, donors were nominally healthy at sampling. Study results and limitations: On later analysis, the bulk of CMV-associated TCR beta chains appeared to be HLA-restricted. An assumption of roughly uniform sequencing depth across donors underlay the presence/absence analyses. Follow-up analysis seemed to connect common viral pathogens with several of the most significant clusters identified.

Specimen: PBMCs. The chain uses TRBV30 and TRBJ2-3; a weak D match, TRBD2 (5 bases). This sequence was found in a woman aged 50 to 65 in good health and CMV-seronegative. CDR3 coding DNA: TGTGCCTGGAGTGTACTAGGTGGAGATACGCAGTATTTT. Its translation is CAWSVLGGDTQYF.